Listed below are T cell receptor beta chains from one sample, sequenced in a study of identical twins. Each CDR3 protein gets one entry after TCRdb re-called the 5' RACE reads with MiXCR. The sample records about 890,000 distinct CDR3 sequences, more than 9% being singletons. These same data were also listed under a study on yellow fever vaccine responses in identical twins.

The sequenced sample was PBMCs. Receptors originate from a woman under 30 in good health. CDR3s include the opening cysteine and the closing phenylalanine or tryptophan. A D gene is named only where the DNA matches it firmly. Clone size is stated in some rows and not others, as once, few, many or a class when expanded.

D	V	J	size	CDR3	DNA
NA	TRBV5-1	TRBJ2-1	few	CASSLGLYRGSSSYNEQFF	TGCGCCAGCAGCTTGGGGCTTTACCGGGGCTCCAGCTCCTACAATGAGCAGTTCTTC
NA	TRBV7-9	TRBJ2-1	few	CASSTLDSFANEQFF	TGTGCCAGCAGCACGCTAGACAGTTTTGCCAATGAGCAGTTCTTC
NA	TRBV29-1	TRBJ2-6	NA	CSVGGESGANVLTF	TGCAGCGTTGGGGGGGAATCTGGGGCCAACGTCCTGACTTTC
TRBD1	TRBV28	TRBJ2-5	NA	CASSSPGQTEETQYF	TGTGCCAGCAGTTCTCCGGGACAGACAGAAGAGACCCAGTACTTC
NA	TRBV12-3/TRBV12-4	TRBJ2-7	few	CASGTSRGIYEQYF	TGTGCCAGCGGTACTAGTCGGGGGATCTACGAGCAGTACTTC
NA	TRBV6-1	TRBJ1-1	many	CASRFDVNTEAFF	TGTGCCAGCAGGTTTGATGTGAACACTGAAGCTTTCTTT
TRBD2	TRBV12-3/TRBV12-4	TRBJ2-1	many	CASSLWLAGGNEQFF	TGTGCCAGCAGTTTATGGCTAGCGGGTGGGAATGAGCAGTTCTTC
NA	TRBV28	TRBJ2-5	many	CASRRETQYF	TGTGCCAGCAGGAGGGAGACCCAGTACTTC
NA	TRBV6-1	TRBJ1-3	NA	CASRQGQAGNTIYF	TGTGCCAGCAGACAGGGTCAAGCGGGAAACACCATATATTTT
NA	TRBV27	TRBJ1-1	NA	CASSPLTGGLDSEAFF	TGTGCCAGCAGCCCCTTAACGGGGGGCCTGGACAGTGAAGCTTTCTTT
NA	TRBV12-3/TRBV12-4	TRBJ2-1	few	CASSPVQGTDNEQFF	TGTGCCAGCAGCCCCGTACAGGGGACTGACAATGAGCAGTTCTTC
NA	TRBV28	TRBJ2-7	NA	CASSPPSGNEQYF	TGTGCCAGCAGTCCCCCTTCGGGGAACGAGCAGTACTTC
NA	TRBV7-9	TRBJ2-5	few	CASSVNRREGETQYF	TGTGCCAGCAGCGTAAACAGGAGGGAAGGGGAGACCCAGTACTTC
TRBD2	TRBV5-1	TRBJ2-3	few	CASSAGTSGIGTDTQYF	TGCGCCAGCAGCGCCGGGACTAGCGGGATAGGCACAGATACGCAGTATTTT
NA	TRBV24-1	TRBJ2-2	NA	CATRRDSGTGELFF	TGTGCCACCCGGCGGGACAGTGGGACCGGGGAGCTGTTTTTT
NA	TRBV10-3	TRBJ2-5	NA	CATQATETQYF	TGTGCCACCCAAGCCACCGAGACCCAGTACTTC
NA	TRBV20-1	TRBJ1-1	NA	CSASTAMNTEAFF	TGCAGTGCTAGTACAGCCATGAACACTGAAGCTTTCTTT
NA	TRBV27	TRBJ1-5	NA	CASSFAPFEPQHF	TGTGCCAGCAGTTTTGCCCCATTCGAGCCCCAGCATTTT
TRBD2	TRBV12-3/TRBV12-4	TRBJ2-3	few	CASSSSGGVTDTQYF	TGTGCCAGTTCGAGTAGCGGGGGGGTCACAGATACGCAGTATTTT
NA	TRBV6-1	TRBJ1-4	few	CASSEVGATNEKLFF	TGTGCCAGCAGTGAAGTCGGGGCAACTAATGAAAAACTGTTTTTT
NA	TRBV5-1	TRBJ2-2	NA	CASSSWTGELFF	TGCGCCAGCAGCTCCTGGACCGGGGAGCTGTTTTTT